Listed below are T cell receptor beta chains from one sample, sequenced in a study of blood T cells in healthy people across ages. Each CDR3 protein is one row after TCRdb ran MiXCR on the 5' RACE reads. The repertoire holds roughly 800,000 distinct CDR3 sequences, with 25% as singletons. The same sample was also used in a study of T cells of mothers and their children.

Sequenced: blood. These receptors originate from a boy under 18 in good health. Each CDR3 is given with its conserved first and last residue. A D gene is named only where the DNA matches it firmly. Expanded clones are given a class, and other clones once, few, many or no size at all.

D | J | V | size | CDR3 | DNA
. | TRBJ1-4 | TRBV7-9 | . | CASSPTGQYEKLFF | TGTGCCAGCAGCCCAACCGGACAGTACGAAAAACTGTTTTTT
TRBD2 | TRBJ2-1 | TRBV5-1 | few | CASSLPSGRAGNEQFF | TGCGCCAGCAGCTTGCCCAGCGGGAGGGCAGGCAATGAGCAGTTCTTC
TRBD2 | TRBJ2-3 | TRBV3-1 | . | CASSHGLAGARSTDTQYF | TGTGCCAGCAGCCATGGACTAGCGGGAGCCCGAAGCACAGATACGCAGTATTTT
. | TRBJ1-2 | TRBV7-9 | . | CASSTTGEGNPYGYTF | TGTGCCAGCAGCACCACCGGGGAGGGGAATCCCTATGGCTACACCTTC
TRBD1 | TRBJ2-1 | TRBV6-5 | . | CASRTTLSGGGEQFF | TGTGCCAGCAGGACCACACTTTCAGGGGGCGGTGAGCAGTTCTTC
TRBD1 | TRBJ2-6 | TRBV5-1 | . | CASGQDRGSSGANVLTF | TGCGCCAGTGGACAAGACAGGGGAAGCTCTGGGGCCAACGTCCTGACTTTC
. | TRBJ2-5 | TRBV29-1 | . | CSGKEQESQYF | TGCAGCGGCAAGGAGCAAGAGAGCCAGTACTTC
TRBD2 | TRBJ2-1 | TRBV29-1 | . | CSVRLAGPYNEQFF | TGCAGCGTCCGACTAGCGGGCCCATACAATGAGCAGTTCTTC
. | TRBJ1-2 | TRBV20-1 | few | CSARLSGAGPIANYGYTF | TGCAGTGCTAGATTAAGCGGGGCAGGGCCAATCGCTAACTATGGCTACACCTTC
TRBD2 | TRBJ2-5 | TRBV29-1 | . | CSSSSGNQETQYF | TGCAGCTCCAGTAGCGGGAACCAAGAGACCCAGTACTTC
. | TRBJ2-3 | TRBV7-2 | . | CASSPRPLSTDTQYF | TGTGCCAGCAGCCCACGTCCTCTTAGCACAGATACGCAGTATTTT
. | TRBJ1-4 | TRBV28 | once | CASSLPTAANEKLFF | TGTGCCAGCAGTTTACCGACAGCGGCTAATGAAAAACTGTTTTTT
. | TRBJ2-7 | TRBV2 | few | CASSEPTSMNYEQYF | TGTGCCAGCAGTGAACCGACTAGTATGAACTACGAGCAGTACTTC
. | TRBJ2-7 | TRBV7-2 | few | CASRFSSSYEQYF | TGTGCCAGCAGGTTCAGTAGCTCCTACGAGCAGTACTTC
. | TRBJ1-3 | TRBV6-6 | few | CASSTGAAGNTIYF | TGTGCCAGCAGCACCGGGGCGGCCGGAAACACCATATATTTT
. | TRBJ2-7 | TRBV5-1 | . | CASSLARPVDRGYEQYF | TGCGCCAGCAGCTTGGCCCGCCCGGTCGATAGGGGATACGAGCAGTACTTC
TRBD2 | TRBJ2-5 | TRBV11-2 | few | CASSPRTSGGSETQYF | TGTGCCAGCAGCCCTAGGACTAGCGGGGGGTCAGAGACCCAGTACTTC
TRBD2 | TRBJ2-1 | TRBV5-1 | . | CASSSTTSGTNEQFF | TGCGCCAGCAGCTCCACGACTAGCGGAACGAATGAGCAGTTCTTC
TRBD2 | TRBJ2-4 | TRBV3-1 | few | CASSQGAGEGSENIQYF | TGTGCCAGCAGCCAAGGGGCGGGAGAGGGGTCAGAAAACATTCAGTACTTC
. | TRBJ1-5 | TRBV28 | few | CASSFVEGNQPQHF | TGTGCCAGCAGTTTTGTTGAGGGCAATCAGCCCCAGCATTTT
. | TRBJ1-2 | TRBV7-2 | . | CASSLSWAGDYGYTF | TGTGCCAGCAGCTTAAGTTGGGCAGGGGACTATGGCTACACCTTC
TRBD1 | TRBJ2-7 | TRBV5-1 | few | CASSTGTVPSYEQYF | TGCGCCAGCAGCACAGGGACAGTCCCCTCCTACGAGCAGTACTTC
. | TRBJ2-1 | TRBV20-1 | few | CSARPTGWNHNEQFF | TGCAGTGCTAGACCTACAGGGTGGAATCACAATGAGCAGTTCTTC
TRBD2 | TRBJ2-1 | TRBV20-1 | . | CSAHPGLADYNEQFF | TGCAGTGCTCACCCGGGACTAGCGGACTACAATGAGCAGTTCTTC
TRBD2 | TRBJ2-7 | TRBV6-6 | few | CASSNPGTSAYEQYF | TGTGCCAGCAGTAATCCCGGGACTAGCGCGTACGAGCAGTACTTC
. | TRBJ1-3 | TRBV4-2 | few | CASSQWVSGNTIYF | TGTGCCAGCAGCCAGTGGGTCTCTGGAAACACCATATATTTT
TRBD1 | TRBJ2-5 | TRBV6-1 | . | CASRDPGQGAQETQYF | TGTGCCAGCAGGGATCCGGGACAGGGGGCTCAAGAGACCCAGTACTTC
TRBD2 | TRBJ2-1 | TRBV7-6 | . | CASSLGLAGTNNEQFF | TGTGCCAGCAGCCTGGGACTAGCGGGAACTAACAATGAGCAGTTCTTC
TRBD2 | TRBJ2-5 | TRBV3-1 | few | CASSQDLGVAGGFQETQYF | TGTGCCAGCAGCCAAGATCTCGGAGTAGCGGGAGGTTTCCAAGAGACCCAGTACTTC
TRBD1 | TRBJ1-5 | TRBV25-1 | . | CASSGGGLNWQGGQPQHF | TGTGCCAGCAGTGGGGGCGGACTAAATTGGCAGGGGGGTCAGCCCCAGCATTTT
. | TRBJ1-2 | TRBV5-1 | many | CASSLGTGNYGYTF | TGCGCCAGCAGCTTGGGAACGGGTAACTATGGCTACACCTTC
. | TRBJ1-2 | TRBV7-9 | . | CASKGMEQGDNFGYTF | TGTGCCAGCAAGGGCATGGAGCAGGGAGATAATTTTGGCTACACCTTC
. | TRBJ1-2 | TRBV29-1 | . | CSAEGGNYGYTF | TGCAGCGCCGAGGGGGGAAATTATGGCTACACCTTC
TRBD1 | TRBJ1-2 | TRBV4-3 | few | CASSRGAAGGVGLNGYTF | TGCGCCAGCAGCCGGGGGGCGGCAGGGGGCGTGGGTCTGAATGGCTACACCTTC
TRBD2 | TRBJ2-5 | TRBV20-1 | . | CSAGGGLAEETQYF | TGCAGTGCCGGGGGGGGACTAGCGGAAGAGACCCAGTACTTC
. | TRBJ1-1 | TRBV7-9 | few | CASSPLDGGDTEAFF | TGTGCCAGCAGCCCGCTAGACGGTGGGGACACTGAAGCTTTCTTT
TRBD2 | TRBJ2-2 | TRBV4-1 | few | CASSRPGGGGTGELFF | TGCGCCAGCAGCCGGCCTGGGGGGGGTGGCACCGGGGAGCTGTTTTTT
. | TRBJ2-2 | TRBV5-5 | few | CASSRVIVGAGELFF | TGTGCCAGCAGCCGGGTAATAGTAGGGGCCGGGGAGCTGTTTTTT
TRBD2 | TRBJ2-1 | TRBV14 | . | CASSQLTSASNEQFF | TGTGCCAGCAGCCAATTAACTAGCGCAAGCAATGAGCAGTTCTTC